The 8 T cell receptor beta chains below come from one sample, sequenced in a study of identical twins. TCRdb passed the 5' RACE reads through MiXCR, listing each CDR3 protein once. This sample has hundreds of thousands of distinct CDR3 sequences, with about 7.6% found just once. A further study also used this sample, focusing on yellow fever vaccine responses in identical twins.

The sample was PBMCs. These receptors all stem from a woman aged 18-29 years in good health.

This clonotype showed up many times. This chain connects TRBV27 to TRBJ1-5, with D possibly TRBD1 on 5 matching bases. V lost 3 bases, J lost 5 bases, and 17 bases lay in between. CDR3 size: 16 residues. Germline V CDR1 and CDR2: MNHEY, SMNVEV (reference sequence). CDR3 sequence (DNA): TGTGCCAGCAGTTTGGGCGTGGGGACCCCCGATCAGCCCCAGCATTTT. Translating it yields CASSLGVGTPDQPQHF.

The chain employs TRBV4-1 and TRBJ2-6; maybe TRBD1 (5 bases). The V end lost 0 bases, the J end lost 0 bases, and 12 bases lay between the germline ends. The germline CDR1 and CDR2 sequences are MGHRA and YSYEKL. The CDR3 spans 18 residues. CDR3 residues: CASSQDNRLYSGANVLTF. Here the CDR3 DNA reads TGCGCCAGCAGCCAAGATAACAGGCTTTACTCTGGGGCCAACGTCCTGACTTTC.

This clonotype was counted a few times. The chain recombines TRBV28 with TRBJ1-5; TRBD1 is a possible D gene (6 bases). The CDR3 is made up of 15 amino acids. The V gene lost 5 bases and the J gene lost 6 bases, with 17 bases spanning the gap. CDR1 is MDHEN, CDR2 SYDVKM, per germline. CDR3 protein: CASSPEGGWGQPQHF. In DNA, the CDR3 is TGTGCCAGCAGTCCAGAGGGGGGATGGGGTCAGCCCCAGCATTTT.

This clonotype was counted between two and nine times. CDR3 sequence: CASSVTRTGEVKGDNSPLHF. CDR3 coding DNA: TGTGCCAGCAGCGTTACGCGGACAGGGGAGGTCAAAGGGGATAATTCACCCCTCCACTTT. The V and J genes are TRBV7-3 and TRBJ1-6; 9 bases match TRBD1. CDR1 is SGHTA, CDR2 FQGTGA, per germline. With 5 bases clipped from V and 5 bases from J, the junction kept 19 bases outside the gene matches. The CDR3 length is 20 residues.

The table lists this clonotype with many counts. The V and J genes are TRBV6-1 and TRBJ2-1, with 8 bases lining up with TRBD1. The length of the CDR3 is 13 residues. Germline V CDR1 and CDR2: MNHNS, SASEGT. With 4 bases clipped from V and 7 bases from J, the junction kept 3 bases outside the gene matches. CDR3 in amino acids: CASSGTGWNEQFF. CDR3 in DNA: TGTGCCAGCAGTGGGACAGGGTGGAATGAGCAGTTCTTC.

The chain recombines TRBV14 with TRBJ2-2; D possibly corresponds to TRBD1 (6 bases). Germline V gives CDR1 SGHDN, CDR2 FVKESK. CDR3 length: 14 residues. Trimming shortened V by 4 bases and J by 5 bases, and 11 bases separated the two germline ends. The CDR3 protein is CASSLFRGTGELFF. The DNA of the CDR3 is TGTGCCAGCAGCCTTTTCAGGGGAACCGGGGAGCTGTTTTTT.

This clonotype came up a few times. V gene TRBV28 combines with J gene TRBJ2-5, with 11 bases that match TRBD2. This CDR3 contains 16 residues. V was pared by 5 bases and J by 2 bases, with 7 bases of the junction left unmatched. Per germline, CDR1 MDHEN and CDR2 SYDVKM. The CDR3 protein is CASSLIAGGTQETQYF. DNA for the CDR3: TGTGCCAGCAGTCTAATAGCGGGAGGGACTCAAGAGACCCAGTACTTC.

J is TRBJ2-6 and V is TRBV5-1, with 7 bases fitting TRBD1. The germline V gene has CDR1 SGHRS and CDR2 YFSETQ. The CDR3 length is 18 residues. V lost 3 bases and J lost 0; bases outside the gene matches: 9. The CDR3 loop is CASSSISGGNSGANVLTF. The CDR3 DNA is TGCGCCAGCAGCTCGATTTCAGGGGGAAACTCTGGGGCCAACGTCCTGACTTTC.